These 21 T cell receptor beta chains were all obtained from the same sample, sequenced in a study of CD8 T cells in ankylosing spondylitis. TCRdb processed the 5' RACE reads anew with MiXCR; each CDR3 protein has one entry. Found here are around 250,000 distinct CDR3 sequences, around 10% of them singletons; the top ten hold less than 7%. Sequenced material: blood, either unsorted or a sorted T cell fraction (not recorded which). Receptor source: a male donor with ankylosing spondylitis or in good health (not recorded which).

This clonotype has at least ten counts. This sequence joins TRBV25-1 and TRBJ1-5; perhaps TRBD1 as D (5 bases). Germline lookup yields CDR1 MGHDK and CDR2 SYGVNS. Trimming took 5 bases from V and 0 from J, leaving 8 bases between them. This CDR3 spans 14 amino acids. For the CDR3, the DNA is TGTGCCAGCAGTCATCAGGGTAGCAATCAGCCCCAGCATTTT. Translated: CASSHQGSNQPQHF. Full variable domain (remainder filled in from reference TRBV25-1 and TRBJ1-5): EADIYQTPRYLVIGTGKKITLECSQTMGHDKMYWYQQDPGMELHLIHYSYGVNSTEKGDLSSESTVSRIRTEHFPLTLESARPSHTSQYLCASSHQGSNQPQHFGDGTRLSIL.

This clonotype was picked up many times. The chain couples TRBV20-1 to TRBJ2-1; 8 positions match TRBD2. Germline V gene sequence: CDR1 DFQATT, CDR2 SNEGSKA (reference sequence). V shed 6 bases, J shed 3 bases, and the junction held 4 bases outside the gene matches. The CDR3 runs 13 residues. CDR3 protein: CSAVAGRYNEQFF. The DNA of the CDR3 is TGCAGTGCCGTAGCGGGGCGCTACAATGAGCAGTTCTTC.

This clonotype was recorded many times. The chain couples TRBV3-1 to TRBJ1-6; D unclear. V lost 2 bases and J lost 10, with 9 bases in between. The CDR3 runs to 13 residues. Per the germline V gene, CDR1 is LGHDT and CDR2 is YNNKEL (reference sequence). This CDR3 reads CASSQFLESPLHF. CDR3 nucleotide sequence: TGTGCCAGCAGCCAATTTTTGGAGTCACCCCTCCACTTT.

The chain carries TRBV5-1 and TRBJ2-3; 7 bases fit TRBD2. Trimming took 7 bases from V and 0 from J; bases not matched to a gene: 11. The V gene's germline CDR1 is SGHRS and CDR2 YFSETQ. There are 16 residues in the CDR3. CDR3 sequence: CASGPGLAASTDTQYF. DNA for the CDR3: TGCGCCAGCGGCCCGGGGCTAGCGGCTAGCACAGATACGCAGTATTTT.

This clonotype was seen ten or more times. The J gene is TRBJ1-2, the V gene TRBV20-1; 8 bases line up with TRBD1. CDR1 is DFQATT, CDR2 SNEGSKA, per germline (reference sequence). V gave up 3 bases and J gave up 4 bases; unmatched junction bases: 7. The CDR3 sequence is 14 residues long. CDR3 DNA: TGCAGTGCTAGCCCAGGGGGCGCCGCCTATGGCTACACCTTC. Amino acids: CSASPGGAAYGYTF.

The chain combines TRBV7-7 with TRBJ1-6; TRBD1 is a possible D gene (6 bases). This CDR3 is 15 amino acids long. V lost 1 base and J lost 8, with 12 bases in between. The V gene's germline CDR1 is SSHAT and CDR2 FNYEAQ (reference sequence). CDR3 DNA sequence: TGTGCCAGCAGCTTAGTGGACAGCGCCGATTCACCCCTCCACTTT. Protein sequence: CASSLVDSADSPLHF.

This clonotype was counted between two and nine times. The rearrangement joins TRBV11-2 to TRBJ2-3; D remains ambiguous. Germline CDR1 reads SGHAT; CDR2 reads FQNNGV. This CDR3 has 14 amino acids. Trimming removed 4 bases at V and 4 bases at J, with 12 bases between. The CDR3 protein is CASSSPTAPDTQYF. CDR3 DNA: TGTGCCAGCAGCTCGCCCACTGCCCCAGATACGCAGTATTTT.

This clonotype is medium-sized in the sample. This chain uses TRBV24-1 with TRBJ2-1; D possibly matches TRBD1 or TRBD2 (5 bases each). The CDR3 spans 17 residues. Germline V CDR1 and CDR2: KGHDR, SFDVKD. Trimming shortened V by 0 bases and J by 10 bases, and 21 bases separated the two germline ends. The DNA for the CDR3 is TGTGCCACCAGTGATTTGGGGTTTGGTGAGGGGAGCGGAGAGCAGTTCTTC. Translation: CATSDLGFGEGSGEQFF.

This clonotype was seen only a few times. Written as DNA, the CDR3 is TGTGCCAGCAGCCCTACTCCCGGGACCGGCTCTGGGGCCAACGTCCTGACTTTC. This codes for CASSPTPGTGSGANVLTF. This rearrangement joins TRBV21-1 to TRBJ2-6; the table's D call TRBD2 went unverified against the DNA. TRBV21-1 is shown as a pseudogene. This CDR3 has 18 residues.

This clonotype was observed a few times. The rearrangement joins TRBV12-3 or TRBV12-4 to TRBJ1-1; D may be TRBD1 (6 bases). Trimming pared 3 bases from V and 1 base from J, leaving 9 bases between. The CDR3 covers 14 residues. The CDR3: CASSFRTENTEAFF. CDR3 in DNA: TGTGCCAGCAGTTTTAGGACAGAGAACACTGAAGCTTTCTTT.

This clonotype showed up many times. The V and J genes are TRBV25-1 and TRBJ2-7; TRBD1 is a possible D gene (6 bases). The V gene's germline CDR1 is MGHDK and CDR2 SYGVNS. This CDR3 spans 16 amino acids. V was pared by 5 bases and J by 6 bases, with 23 bases between. CDR3 DNA sequence: TGTGCCAGCAGTCACGATGTCCGGGACAACCCTCTCGAGCAGTACTTC. This translates into CASSHDVRDNPLEQYF.

This clonotype was observed many times. The J gene is TRBJ2-2, the V gene TRBV7-3; 7 bases match TRBD2. V gave up 7 bases and J gave up 4 bases; unmatched junction bases: 15. The CDR3 sequence is 17 residues long. Germline V lookup: CDR1 SGHTA, CDR2 FQGTGA. The CDR3 loop reads CASTPPGAGEGTGELFF. For the CDR3, the DNA is TGTGCCAGCACCCCACCCGGGGCGGGAGAGGGCACCGGGGAGCTGTTTTTT.

Many counts were recorded for this clonotype. The rearrangement links TRBV6-1 to TRBJ1-5; TRBD1 is a possible D gene (6 bases). Germline V gene sequence: CDR1 MNHNS, CDR2 SASEGT. CDR3 length: 14 residues. V was trimmed by 5 bases and J by 8 bases, leaving 16 bases between them. CDR3 region: CASSLGGGDEPQHF. The CDR3 nucleotides are TGTGCCAGCAGTCTCGGAGGGGGGGACGAGCCCCAGCATTTT.

This clonotype has ten or more counts. This sequence joins TRBV11-1 and TRBJ2-2; 12 nucleotides align to TRBD2. The germline V gene has CDR1 SGHAT and CDR2 FQDESV (reference sequence). J lost 5 bases, V lost 6 bases, and 13 bases had no gene match. This CDR3 comprises 18 residues. CDR3 coding DNA: TGTGCCAGCAGGTACGAGCTACGACTAGCGGGAGTAACCGGGGAGCTGTTTTTT. As protein: CASRYELRLAGVTGELFF.

The V call is TRBV29-1, the J call TRBJ2-3, with 7 bases fitting TRBD2. The ends lost 6 bases at V and 3 bases at J; junction bases unmatched: 0. The CDR3 is 11 amino acids. Germline values: CDR1 SQVTM, CDR2 ANQGSEA. CDR3 DNA: TGCAGCGTGGGACTAACAGATACGCAGTATTTT. Its translation: CSVGLTDTQYF.

The chain is built from TRBV14 and TRBJ2-5; 14 nucleotides line up with TRBD2. Germline assignment: CDR1 SGHDN and CDR2 FVKESK. The CDR3 contains 16 residues. V trimming: 7 bases; J trimming: 4 bases; junction bases outside the gene matches: 8. CDR3 sequence: CASNGTSGRNPETQYF. The CDR3, as DNA: TGTGCCAGCAACGGGACTAGCGGGAGAAACCCAGAGACCCAGTACTTC. Combining the CDR3 with reference TRBV14 and TRBJ2-5 gives the whole variable domain EAGVTQFPSHSVIEKGQTVTLRCDPISGHDNLYWYRRVMGKEIKFLLHFVKESKQDESGMPNNRFLAERTGGTYSTLKVQPAELEDSGVYFCASNGTSGRNPETQYFGPGTRLLVL.

This clonotype was counted ten times or more. The genes are TRBV20-1 and TRBJ2-3; 10 bases map to TRBD2. J was trimmed by 5 bases and V by 2 bases; bases with no gene match: 10. This CDR3 comprises 16 residues. Per germline, CDR1 DFQATT and CDR2 SNEGSKA (reference sequence). The CDR3 sequence: CSARFKRGGLVDTQYF. CDR3 in DNA: TGCAGTGCTAGATTCAAGCGGGGGGGCCTCGTAGATACGCAGTATTTT.

The chain carries TRBV27 and TRBJ2-3, with TRBD2 as a possible D gene (5 bases). Trimming stripped 3 bases from V and 4 bases from J, with 11 bases between. The germline gives CDR1 MNHEY, CDR2 SMNVEV (reference sequence). This CDR3 region has 14 residues. CDR3: CASSLRVEADTQYF. The CDR3 DNA is TGTGCCAGCAGTTTGAGGGTCGAGGCAGATACGCAGTATTTT.

This clonotype was recorded at least ten times. The chain has TRBV3-1 and TRBJ2-7; weak D call: TRBD2 (6 bases). The V and J ends lost 7 bases and 5 bases respectively, with 24 bases between them. The germline gives CDR1 LGHDT, CDR2 YNNKEL (reference sequence). CDR3 size: 16 residues. The CDR3, as DNA: TGTGCCAGCACCCCTGGGTGGCGGGAAGGTTCGCACGAGCAGTACTTC. This translates into CASTPGWREGSHEQYF.

This clonotype was observed at least ten times. The genes are TRBV5-1 and TRBJ2-7, with D tentatively TRBD2 (5 bases). Trimming took 0 bases from V and 2 from J, leaving 6 bases between them. The germline gives CDR1 SGHRS, CDR2 YFSETQ. This CDR3 is built from 13 residues. The CDR3 sequence is CASSLGLTYEQYF. DNA for the CDR3: TGCGCCAGCAGCTTGGGACTAACCTACGAGCAGTACTTC.

The J gene is TRBJ2-7, the V gene TRBV7-2; TRBD1 might be the D (5 bases). CDR1 is SGHTA, CDR2 FQGNSA, per germline. V lost 1 base to trimming and J lost 3 bases, with 10 bases between them. The length of the CDR3 is 14 residues. DNA of the CDR3: TGTGCCAGCAGCTTAGATAGGGGCTTCTACGAGCAGTACTTC. This encodes CASSLDRGFYEQYF. Full variable domain (rest looked up from reference TRBV7-2 and TRBJ2-7): GAGVSQSPSNKVTEKGKDVELRCDPISGHTALYWYRQSLGQGLEFLIYFQGNSAPDKSGLPSDRFSAERTGGSVSTLTIQRTQQEDSAVYLCASSLDRGFYEQYFGPGTRLTVT.